These T cell receptor beta chains were read from a single sample in a study of blood T cell repertoires in COVID-19. Some clones are missing from TCRdb's copy, which holds only in-frame ones; the method was immunoSEQ multiplex PCR. The table lists under 200,000 clones, over 70% of them singletons. Source material: PBMCs or T cells enriched from blood (not recorded which). The receptors come from an older woman who had recovered from COVID-19. CDR3s include the opening cysteine and the closing phenylalanine or tryptophan. The D gene is left open where the match is weak. Clone size is shown for a subset of rows, as once, few, many or a class of expanded clone.

v_call	d_call	j_call	clone_size	cdr3_nt	cdr3_aa
TRBV20-1	-	TRBJ1-2	once	TGCAGTGCTAGTCTCCCCGGGGATGGCTATGGCTACACCTTC	CSASLPGDGYGYTF
TRBV5-5	TRBD1	TRBJ2-7	once	TGTGCCAGCAGCTGGCAAGACAGGGCCCATTCAGAGCAGTACTTC	CASSWQDRAHSEQYF
TRBV29-1	TRBD1	TRBJ1-5	-	TGCAGCGTTCAGGTACAGGGGCGGATCTCGGGGGAGCCCCAGCATTTT	CSVQVQGRISGEPQHF
TRBV11-3	-	TRBJ2-5	-	TGTGCCAGAGAGACGGGCCAAGAGACCCAGTACTTC	CARETGQETQYF
TRBV3-1/TRBV3-2	-	TRBJ1-2	-	TGTGCCAGCAGCTTTGAAGGCCGGGGTGGCTACACCTTC	CASSFEGRGGYTF
TRBV6-5	TRBD1	TRBJ1-5	-	TGTGCCAGCCGGGCAGGGGGCTTTAATCAGCCCCAGCATTTT	CASRAGGFNQPQHF
TRBV7-9	-	TRBJ1-4	-	TGTGCCAGCCAGTGGACTCGTAATGAAAAACTGTTTTTT	CASQWTRNEKLFF
TRBV6-5	-	TRBJ1-1	-	TGTGCCAGCAGTCACACAGGGTCGAACACTGAAGCTTTCTTT	CASSHTGSNTEAFF
TRBV7-8	-	TRBJ1-5	once	TGTGCCAGCAGCTTCGCTGGGGCTGAGCCCCAGCATTTT	CASSFAGAEPQHF
TRBV14	-	TRBJ2-7	-	TGTGCCAGCACGACAGGGGCGGGGGACGAGCAGTACTTC	CASTTGAGDEQYF
TRBV29-1	TRBD1	TRBJ1-1	many	TGCAGCGGCGGACAGGGAACGAACACTGAAGCTTTCTTT	CSGGQGTNTEAFF
TRBV24-1	TRBD2	TRBJ2-5	-	TGTGCCACCAGTGATTCGGGGACACTAGCGGGGTCGAAAGAGACCCAGTACTTC	CATSDSGTLAGSKETQYF
TRBV5-5	-	TRBJ2-3	once	TGTGCCAGCAGCTGGACCGGAGGGCAGGGCCCGGATACGCAGTATTTT	CASSWTGGQGPDTQYF
TRBV7-2	TRBD1	TRBJ2-7	-	TGTGCCAGCAGCCCGGACAGGGTGAACGAGCAGTACTTC	CASSPDRVNEQYF
TRBV11-2	TRBD1	TRBJ1-1	-	TGTGCCAGCAGCTCGACAGGGGAGCCTGAAGCTTTCTTT	CASSSTGEPEAFF
TRBV15	-	TRBJ1-5	-	TGTGCCACCAGAGTCCAGGGCTCCTTGAATCAGCCCCAGCATTTT	CATRVQGSLNQPQHF
TRBV6-2/TRBV6-3	TRBD1	TRBJ1-4	-	TGTGCCAGCAGTTCCATAGGGACAGGGAATGAAAAACTGTTTTTT	CASSSIGTGNEKLFF
TRBV18	-	TRBJ1-2	-	TGTGCCAGCTCACTCGGACAGAGGAACTATGGCTACACCTTC	CASSLGQRNYGYTF
TRBV5-1	TRBD1	TRBJ2-7	-	TGCGCCAGCAGCTTGGGGACAGGGACCTACGAGCAGTACTTC	CASSLGTGTYEQYF
TRBV3-1/TRBV3-2	TRBD1	TRBJ1-1	-	TGTGCCAGCAGTCCAAAGTCGGGACAGGGGACTTTCTTT	CASSPKSGQGTFF
TRBV6-5	-	TRBJ2-2	-	TGTGCCAGCAACCTACCCCCGGCCGGGGAGCTGTTTTTT	CASNLPPAGELFF
TRBV12-3/TRBV12-4	-	TRBJ1-2	-	TGTGCCAGCAGTTTACGACAGAACTATGGCTACACCTTC	CASSLRQNYGYTF
TRBV6-5	-	TRBJ2-3	-	TGTGCCAGCAGTTACCGAGCCGGAGATACGCAGTATTTT	CASSYRAGDTQYF
TRBV2	TRBD1	TRBJ1-2	-	TGTGCCAGCAGACAGGGGGCGCAGGACTATGGCTACACCTTC	CASRQGAQDYGYTF
TRBV10-3	-	TRBJ2-5	once	TGTGCCATCAGCCCTACAGGGATAGAGACCCAGTACTTC	CAISPTGIETQYF
TRBV5-1	-	TRBJ2-2	-	TGCGCCAGCAGCCCCGGCGCGGGGATGAACACCGGGGAGCTGTTTTTT	CASSPGAGMNTGELFF
TRBV5-4	-	TRBJ2-3	-	TGTGCCAGCAGCGACACCAAAACTAGGACAGATACGCAGTATTTT	CASSDTKTRTDTQYF
TRBV30	-	TRBJ2-7	-	TGTGCCTGGAGCGTCGCAGGGGACCCCTACGAGCAGTACTTC	CAWSVAGDPYEQYF
TRBV6-5	-	TRBJ1-2	-	TGTGCCAGCAGTCTACGACCGGACTTAGGCTACACCTTC	CASSLRPDLGYTF
TRBV3-1/TRBV3-2	TRBD2	TRBJ2-3	-	TGTGCCAGCAGCCAGCGGGGGGGCGGTACGCAGTATTTT	CASSQRGGGTQYF
TRBV5-1	TRBD2	TRBJ2-3	-	TGCGCCAGCAGCTTGCAGACTAGCGAGAATACGCAGTATTTT	CASSLQTSENTQYF
TRBV30	TRBD2	TRBJ2-3	-	TGTGCCTGGAGTGTCCTAGCGGGGGGTGCGGATACGCAGTATTTT	CAWSVLAGGADTQYF
TRBV18	TRBD2	TRBJ2-2	-	TGTGCCAGCTCACCCCCCATAGGTAGCGGGGCGAACACCGGGGAGCTGTTTTTT	CASSPPIGSGANTGELFF
TRBV3-1/TRBV3-2	-	TRBJ1-1	-	TGTGCCAGCAGCCAAGAGCCAGGACAGAGAGCTTTCTTT	CASSQEPGQRAFF
TRBV24-1	-	TRBJ2-1	-	TGTGCCACCAGTGAAGTCGGGTCTGGCGGTGAGCAGTTCTTC	CATSEVGSGGEQFF
TRBV12-5	-	TRBJ1-5	-	TGTGCTAGTGCCACAGGGAATGGGAACAATCAGCCCCAGCATTTT	CASATGNGNNQPQHF
TRBV7-3	TRBD1	TRBJ1-1	once	TGTGCCAGCAGCGGTACAGGGGGGTTCGATGAAGCTTTCTTT	CASSGTGGFDEAFF
TRBV2	-	TRBJ2-3	-	TGTGCCAGCAGTGAAAGCGGTCTCAGCAACACAGATACGCAGTATTTT	CASSESGLSNTDTQYF